The rows below give T cell receptor beta chains drawn from one sample of a study of tumor and adjacent non-tumor tissue in lung cancer. TCRdb processed the multiplex PCR reads anew with MiXCR; each CDR3 protein has one entry. The sample contains over 100,000 distinct CDR3 sequences, 50% to 70% of which appear only once. The sample taken for sequencing was distant non-tumor lung tissue. All receptors derive from a man aged 55-75 years with non-small cell lung cancer. Both conserved end residues are part of each CDR3. Each record gives: clone size, J gene, D gene, V gene, CDR3 DNA, CDR3 protein. The D gene is left open where the match is weak. Not every row has a clone size; where given, it reads once, few, many or a size class.

abundance: NA
j_gene: TRBJ2-1
d_gene: NA
v_gene: TRBV5-1
CDR3nt: TGCGCCAGCAGATTGGTAGAACAGGGTTACAATGAGCAGTTCTTC
CDR3aa: CASRLVEQGYNEQFF

abundance: medium-sized
j_gene: TRBJ1-6
d_gene: NA
v_gene: TRBV4-1
CDR3nt: TGCGCCGCCAGCAGTATAACAGGAGATAATTCACCCCTCCACTTT
CDR3aa: CAASSITGDNSPLHF

abundance: NA
j_gene: TRBJ2-1
d_gene: TRBD2
v_gene: TRBV28
CDR3nt: TGTGCCAGCAGTTTCCAGCGGGAAGCATACAATGAGCAGTTCTTC
CDR3aa: CASSFQREAYNEQFF

abundance: many
j_gene: TRBJ1-5
d_gene: NA
v_gene: TRBV12-3/TRBV12-4
CDR3nt: TGTGCCAGCAGTTTAGGGCTTCTGGGCAATCAGCCCCAGCATTTT
CDR3aa: CASSLGLLGNQPQHF

abundance: NA
j_gene: TRBJ1-2
d_gene: TRBD1
v_gene: TRBV12-3/TRBV12-4
CDR3nt: TGTGCCAGCAGTATCCAGACAGGGGTGGATGGCTACACCTTC
CDR3aa: CASSIQTGVDGYTF

abundance: few
j_gene: TRBJ2-5
d_gene: NA
v_gene: TRBV11-3
CDR3nt: TGTGCCAACAGCCTCCGCGGGGGCCAAGAGATCCAGTACTTC
CDR3aa: CANSLRGGQEIQYF

abundance: NA
j_gene: TRBJ2-1
d_gene: TRBD2
v_gene: TRBV18
CDR3nt: TGTGCCAGCCAGCTTTTGCAGCGGGGGACTGAGCAGTTCTTC
CDR3aa: CASQLLQRGTEQFF

abundance: many
j_gene: TRBJ2-3
d_gene: TRBD2
v_gene: TRBV28
CDR3nt: TGTGCCAGCAGTCCGAGCGGGAGGTATGATACGCAGTATTTT
CDR3aa: CASSPSGRYDTQYF

abundance: few
j_gene: TRBJ2-7
d_gene: NA
v_gene: TRBV28
CDR3nt: TGTGCCAGCAGTCCCTACACAAGCTCCTACGAGCAGTACTTC
CDR3aa: CASSPYTSSYEQYF

abundance: NA
j_gene: TRBJ1-6
d_gene: NA
v_gene: TRBV28
CDR3nt: TGTGCCAGCAGTATAGGCCCCTCCTATAATTCACCCCTCCACTTT
CDR3aa: CASSIGPSYNSPLHF

abundance: NA
j_gene: TRBJ1-2
d_gene: NA
v_gene: TRBV12-3/TRBV12-4
CDR3nt: TGTGCCAGCGGTTTAGGGGATCCATCGTACTATGGCTACATCTTC
CDR3aa: CASGLGDPSYYGYIF

abundance: many
j_gene: TRBJ2-7
d_gene: NA
v_gene: TRBV29-1
CDR3nt: TGCAGCGTTCGACCGGGGGGGACAGGGTCCTACGAGCAGTACTTC
CDR3aa: CSVRPGGTGSYEQYF

abundance: many
j_gene: TRBJ1-6
d_gene: NA
v_gene: TRBV4-1
CDR3nt: TGCGCCAGCAGCCGAGAGGATGGGAATTCACCCCTCCACTTT
CDR3aa: CASSREDGNSPLHF

abundance: NA
j_gene: TRBJ1-2
d_gene: NA
v_gene: TRBV12-3/TRBV12-4
CDR3nt: TGTGCCAGCAGGCAAGATAGTCAGGGCTACACCTTC
CDR3aa: CASRQDSQGYTF

abundance: many
j_gene: TRBJ1-5
d_gene: NA
v_gene: TRBV6-2/TRBV6-3
CDR3nt: TGTGCCAGCAGTGCTGCAGGGAGCAATCAGCCCCAGCATTTT
CDR3aa: CASSAAGSNQPQHF

abundance: NA
j_gene: TRBJ2-7
d_gene: TRBD1
v_gene: TRBV11-2
CDR3nt: TGTGCCAGCAGCTTAGTTGGGACAGCCTACGAGAAGTATTTC
CDR3aa: CASSLVGTAYEKYF

abundance: few
j_gene: TRBJ1-1
d_gene: NA
v_gene: TRBV11-1
CDR3nt: TGTGCCACCGTGGGAGGGACCACGAACACTGAAGCTTTCTTT
CDR3aa: CATVGGTTNTEAFF

abundance: many
j_gene: TRBJ2-2
d_gene: NA
v_gene: TRBV5-1
CDR3nt: TGCGCCAGCAGCCCGGATGGGCAGGGCCGGGAGCTGTTTTTT
CDR3aa: CASSPDGQGRELFF

abundance: NA
j_gene: TRBJ2-3
d_gene: NA
v_gene: TRBV20-1
CDR3nt: TGCAGTGCTAGAGATTCGAGACTAGGGGACACGCATATGCAGTATTTT
CDR3aa: CSARDSRLGDTHMQYF

abundance: NA
j_gene: TRBJ2-3
d_gene: TRBD1
v_gene: TRBV7-9
CDR3nt: TGTGCCAGCAGCTTAGCGGTAGGGACAGGCACCACAGATACGCAGTATTTT
CDR3aa: CASSLAVGTGTTDTQYF

abundance: NA
j_gene: TRBJ2-2
d_gene: TRBD2
v_gene: TRBV13
CDR3nt: TGTTCCAGCAGCTTACAACTAGCGGGGTACATCGGGGAGCTGTTTTTT
CDR3aa: CSSSLQLAGYIGELFF

abundance: once
j_gene: TRBJ2-1
d_gene: NA
v_gene: TRBV4-3
CDR3nt: TGCGCCAGCAGCCAAGACCTACCCTACAATGAGCAGTTCTTC
CDR3aa: CASSQDLPYNEQFF

abundance: NA
j_gene: TRBJ1-2
d_gene: NA
v_gene: TRBV6-5
CDR3nt: TGTGCCAGCAGTTACCGAGCCGGGAGAGACTATGGTTACACCTTC
CDR3aa: CASSYRAGRDYGYTF

abundance: NA
j_gene: TRBJ2-7
d_gene: NA
v_gene: TRBV21-1
CDR3nt: TGTGCCGGACATCCGGGACAGGGGGGCGAGCAGTACTTC
CDR3aa: CAGHPGQGGEQYF

abundance: NA
j_gene: TRBJ1-6
d_gene: NA
v_gene: TRBV20-1
CDR3nt: TGCAGTGCTAGTTTCTCAGGCCTGTCACCCCTACACTTT
CDR3aa: CSASFSGLSPLHF

abundance: many
j_gene: TRBJ1-1
d_gene: NA
v_gene: TRBV6-1
CDR3nt: TGTGCCAGCATTGAATCGGGGCGCGCTTTCTTT
CDR3aa: CASIESGRAFF

abundance: NA
j_gene: TRBJ2-7
d_gene: TRBD2
v_gene: TRBV10-3
CDR3nt: TGTGCCATCAGAGATCCAGCGGGAGGATCTGACGAGCAGTACTTC
CDR3aa: CAIRDPAGGSDEQYF

abundance: few
j_gene: TRBJ2-1
d_gene: TRBD2
v_gene: TRBV29-1
CDR3nt: TGCAGTGCTGGACTAGCGGGTTCCTACGATGAGCAGTTCTTC
CDR3aa: CSAGLAGSYDEQFF

abundance: NA
j_gene: TRBJ2-2
d_gene: NA
v_gene: TRBV5-1
CDR3nt: TGCGCCAGCACCAGCGAGGGTTATCCGAACACCGGGGAGCTGTTTTTT
CDR3aa: CASTSEGYPNTGELFF

abundance: NA
j_gene: TRBJ2-7
d_gene: TRBD1
v_gene: TRBV4-2
CDR3nt: TGTGCCAGCAGCCAGGAAGATAACAGACAGGGGTCCTACGAGCAGTATTTC
CDR3aa: CASSQEDNRQGSYEQYF

abundance: many
j_gene: TRBJ2-1
d_gene: TRBD2
v_gene: TRBV20-1
CDR3nt: TGCAGTGCCAGGGGACAAACCGGGACTAGAGGCAATGAGCAGTTCTTC
CDR3aa: CSARGQTGTRGNEQFF

abundance: NA
j_gene: TRBJ2-5
d_gene: TRBD2
v_gene: TRBV6-6
CDR3nt: TGTGCCAGCAGTACTGGGACTAGCGGGATTTGGGAGACCCAGTACTTC
CDR3aa: CASSTGTSGIWETQYF

abundance: NA
j_gene: TRBJ1-4
d_gene: NA
v_gene: TRBV4-2
CDR3nt: TGTGACAGCAGCCAAGTCGACTGCAAAAATGAAAAACTGTTTTTT
CDR3aa: CDSSQVDCKNEKLFF

abundance: NA
j_gene: TRBJ1-2
d_gene: NA
v_gene: TRBV12-3/TRBV12-4
CDR3nt: TGTGTCAGCAGTTCTGACAGGTCCTATGGCTATACCTTC
CDR3aa: CVSSSDRSYGYTF

abundance: few
j_gene: TRBJ1-2
d_gene: NA
v_gene: TRBV4-1
CDR3nt: TGCGTCAGCAGCCAAGTCTCAGGAACCCACTATGGTTACACCTTC
CDR3aa: CVSSQVSGTHYGYTF

abundance: NA
j_gene: TRBJ2-2
d_gene: TRBD2
v_gene: TRBV11-2
CDR3nt: TGTACCAGCAGCTCGGGACTAGCGAGAGCGACGAACACCGGGGCGCTGTTTTTT
CDR3aa: CTSSSGLARATNTGALFF

abundance: NA
j_gene: TRBJ2-7
d_gene: NA
v_gene: TRBV18
CDR3nt: TGTGCCAGCTCACTTGACACATACGAGCAGTACTTC
CDR3aa: CASSLDTYEQYF

abundance: NA
j_gene: TRBJ2-1
d_gene: TRBD2
v_gene: TRBV19
CDR3nt: TGTGCCAGTAGTATGTCTAGCGGGAACCCCAATGAGCAGTTCTTC
CDR3aa: CASSMSSGNPNEQFF

abundance: NA
j_gene: TRBJ2-3
d_gene: NA
v_gene: TRBV6-6
CDR3nt: TGTGCCAGCATTTACGGAGAGGACAGTTTCTACACAGATACCCAGTATTTT
CDR3aa: CASIYGEDSFYTDTQYF

abundance: NA
j_gene: TRBJ1-1
d_gene: NA
v_gene: TRBV20-1
CDR3nt: TGCAGTGTTAGAGATTCCCAGGGTGAGAACACTGAAGCTTTCTTT
CDR3aa: CSVRDSQGENTEAFF

abundance: NA
j_gene: TRBJ1-1
d_gene: NA
v_gene: TRBV11-1
CDR3nt: TGTGCCGGCAGCTTATCGGCGGGCGATACTGAAGCTTTATTT
CDR3aa: CAGSLSAGDTEALF

abundance: NA
j_gene: TRBJ2-2
d_gene: NA
v_gene: TRBV7-3
CDR3nt: TGTGCCAGCAGCCGACCCGGCGGGGAGCTGTTTTTT
CDR3aa: CASSRPGGELFF

abundance: many
j_gene: TRBJ1-2
d_gene: NA
v_gene: TRBV20-1
CDR3nt: TGCAGTGCTAGAAACCCTAATGACTATGGCTACACCTTC
CDR3aa: CSARNPNDYGYTF

abundance: NA
j_gene: TRBJ2-7
d_gene: NA
v_gene: TRBV11-1
CDR3nt: TGTGCCAGTACCGTTGACCGGTTGGACGAGCAGTACTTC
CDR3aa: CASTVDRLDEQYF

abundance: NA
j_gene: TRBJ1-3
d_gene: NA
v_gene: TRBV12-3/TRBV12-4
CDR3nt: TGTGTCAGCAGTTTACCGGGGAGCTCTGGATACACCATATATTTT
CDR3aa: CVSSLPGSSGYTIYF